One and the same sample provided the 2 T cell receptor beta chains below, sequenced in a study of CD8 T cells in Susac syndrome. Reverse transcription used about 0.5 to 1 ug RNA and random hexamers. MiXCR, applied by TCRdb to the immunoSEQ multiplex PCR reads, yields one record per CDR3 protein. The sample records around 110,000 distinct CDR3 sequences, nearly 96% being singletons. Specimen: CD4+ T cells from PBMCs. These receptors were obtained from a human donor with Susac syndrome.

V usage is TRBV2 and J usage is TRBJ2-5; D may correspond to TRBD1 or TRBD2 (5 bases each). Trimming removed 8 bases at V and 5 bases at J, with 6 bases between. The germline V gene encodes CDR1 SNHLY and CDR2 FYNNEI. This CDR3 comprises 10 residues. CDR3: CASGDETQYF. The CDR3 DNA sequence: TGTGCCAGCGGGGACGAGACCCAGTACTTC.

The V and J genes are TRBV7-2 and TRBJ2-1, with 16 bases fitting TRBD2. Germline V gene lookup returns CDR1 SGHTA and CDR2 FQGNSA. The trim removed 0 bases at V and 6 bases at J, leaving 5 bases unmatched. CDR3 length: 18 amino acids. The CDR3 loop is CASSLAPGTSGRGNEQFF. The CDR3 nucleotides read TGTGCCAGCAGCTTAGCCCCCGGGACTAGCGGGAGGGGCAATGAGCAGTTCTTC.